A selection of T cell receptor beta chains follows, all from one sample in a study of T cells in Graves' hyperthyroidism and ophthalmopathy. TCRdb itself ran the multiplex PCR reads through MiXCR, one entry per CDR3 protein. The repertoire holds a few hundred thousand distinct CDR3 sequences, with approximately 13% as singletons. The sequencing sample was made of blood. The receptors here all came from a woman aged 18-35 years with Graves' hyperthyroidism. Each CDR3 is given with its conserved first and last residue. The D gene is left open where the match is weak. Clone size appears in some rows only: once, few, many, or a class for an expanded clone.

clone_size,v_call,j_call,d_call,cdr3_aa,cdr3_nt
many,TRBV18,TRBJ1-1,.,CASSPPGTEAFF,TGTGCCAGCTCACCCCCGGGCACTGAAGCTTTCTTT
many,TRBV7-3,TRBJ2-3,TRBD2,CASSLTGTTNTDTQYF,TGTGCCAGCAGCTTAACAGGGACTACCAACACAGATACGCAGTATTTT
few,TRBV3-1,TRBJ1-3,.,CASSQDKGRVSGNTIYF,TGTGCCAGCAGCCAAGACAAAGGAAGGGTCTCTGGAAACACCATATATTTT
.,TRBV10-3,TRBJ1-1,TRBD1,CAIRGTGRTPEAFF,TGTGCCATCAGGGGGACAGGGAGGACTCCTGAAGCTTTCTTT
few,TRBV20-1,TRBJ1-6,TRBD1,CSARDPGRGMNNSPLHF,TGCAGTGCTAGAGATCCTGGCAGGGGGATGAATAATTCACCCCTCCACTTT
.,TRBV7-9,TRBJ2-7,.,CANSSYYEQYF,TGTGCCAACAGCTCTTACTACGAGCAGTACTTC
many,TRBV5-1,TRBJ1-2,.,CASSQGQVYGYTF,TGCGCCAGCAGCCAGGGGCAGGTCTATGGCTACACCTTC
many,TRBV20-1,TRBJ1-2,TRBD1,CSAPPIDRGSVPYGYTF,TGCAGTGCTCCCCCAATTGACAGGGGAAGCGTCCCTTATGGCTACACCTTC
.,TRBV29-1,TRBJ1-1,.,CSVEDHVREAFF,TGCAGCGTTGAAGATCACGTCAGGGAAGCTTTCTTT
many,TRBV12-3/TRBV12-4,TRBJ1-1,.,CASSSDSDTEAFF,TGTGCCAGCAGTTCCGACAGCGACACTGAAGCTTTCTTT
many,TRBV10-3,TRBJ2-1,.,CAISESPAENEQFF,TGTGCCATCAGTGAGTCGCCCGCAGAAAATGAGCAGTTCTTC
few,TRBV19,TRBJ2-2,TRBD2,CASSLLAGHTGELFF,TGTGCCAGTAGTCTTCTAGCGGGCCACACCGGGGAGCTGTTTTTT
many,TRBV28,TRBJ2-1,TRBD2,CASSFPSGSYEQFF,TGTGCCAGCAGTTTTCCGAGCGGGAGTTATGAGCAGTTCTTC
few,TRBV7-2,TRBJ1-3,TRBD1,CASSSDRGDTIYF,TGTGCCAGCAGCTCAGACAGGGGTGACACCATATATTTT
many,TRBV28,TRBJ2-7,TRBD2,CASRRTSGSLSYEQYF,TGTGCCAGCAGGAGGACTAGCGGGAGTCTTTCCTACGAGCAGTACTTC
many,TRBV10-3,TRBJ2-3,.,CAIRKAGDTQYF,TGTGCCATCAGGAAAGCGGGAGATACGCAGTATTTT
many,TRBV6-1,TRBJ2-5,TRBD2,CASKSVAGQETQYF,TGTGCCAGCAAGTCTGTAGCGGGCCAAGAGACCCAGTACTTC
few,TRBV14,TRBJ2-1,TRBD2,CASSQTSGTNEQFF,TGTGCCAGCAGCCAGACTAGCGGCACCAATGAGCAGTTCTTC
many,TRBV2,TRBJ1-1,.,CASSEVGGDTEAFF,TGTGCCAGCAGTGAAGTAGGAGGGGACACTGAAGCTTTCTTT
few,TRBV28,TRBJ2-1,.,CASSLGPGTEFF,TGTGCCAGCAGTTTAGGTCCAGGGACGGAGTTCTTC
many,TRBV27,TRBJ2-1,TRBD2,CASSITRTSGNEQFF,TGTGCCAGCAGTATAACTAGGACTAGCGGCAATGAGCAGTTCTTC
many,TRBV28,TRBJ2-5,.,CASRGQGRETQYF,TGTGCCAGCAGGGGGCAGGGTAGGGAGACCCAGTACTTC
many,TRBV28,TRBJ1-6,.,CASRPYGAGSSPLHF,TGTGCCAGCAGGCCTTATGGCGCAGGGAGCTCACCCCTCCACTTT
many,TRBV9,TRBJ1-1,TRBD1,CASSPRQGEKAFF,TGTGCCAGCAGCCCACGACAGGGGGAGAAAGCTTTCTTT
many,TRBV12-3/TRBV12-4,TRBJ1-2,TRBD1,CASTLAGGYGYTF,TGTGCCAGCACCCTGGCAGGGGGCTATGGCTACACCTTC
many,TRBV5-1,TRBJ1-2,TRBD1,CASSLTLGTGEDGYTF,TGCGCCAGCAGCTTGACTTTGGGGACAGGCGAAGATGGCTACACCTTC
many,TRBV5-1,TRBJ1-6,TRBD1,CASSLSPGGEGSPLHF,TGCGCCAGCAGCTTGTCTCCAGGGGGCGAAGGTTCACCCCTCCACTTT
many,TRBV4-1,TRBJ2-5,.,CASSQDPPPWQAQETQYF,TGCGCCAGCAGCCAAGACCCCCCACCCTGGCAGGCCCAAGAGACCCAGTACTTC
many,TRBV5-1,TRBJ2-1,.,CASSRFVGAANEQFF,TGCGCCAGCAGCAGATTTGTGGGAGCGGCGAATGAGCAGTTCTTC
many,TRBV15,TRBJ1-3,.,CATSSSGNTIYF,TGTGCCACCAGCAGTTCTGGAAACACCATATATTTT
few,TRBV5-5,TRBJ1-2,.,CASSLGPGDYGYTF,TGTGCCAGCAGCTTGGGACCAGGGGACTATGGCTACACCTTC
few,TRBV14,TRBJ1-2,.,CASSQDLGGTRYTF,TGTGCCAGCAGCCAAGACTTGGGGGGGACACGCTACACCTTC
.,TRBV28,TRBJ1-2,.,CASSPSGAWNYGYTF,TGTGCCAGCAGTCCCTCGGGGGCGTGGAACTATGGCTACACCTTC
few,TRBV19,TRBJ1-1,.,CASSSMGWGSDTEAFF,TGTGCCAGTAGCTCGATGGGCTGGGGGTCGGACACTGAAGCTTTCTTT
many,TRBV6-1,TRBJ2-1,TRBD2,CASSEAASGGNEQFF,TGTGCCAGCAGTGAAGCCGCTAGCGGGGGCAATGAGCAGTTCTTC
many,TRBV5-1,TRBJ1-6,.,CASSLSYGGENSPLHF,TGCGCCAGCAGCTTGTCCTATGGGGGCGAAAATTCACCCCTCCACTTT
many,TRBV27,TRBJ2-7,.,CASSSPPYEQYF,TGTGCCAGCAGTTCCCCCCCCTACGAGCAGTACTTC
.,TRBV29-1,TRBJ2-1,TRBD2,CGQLAGNYNEQFF,TGCGGCCAGCTAGCGGGAAACTACAATGAGCAGTTCTTC
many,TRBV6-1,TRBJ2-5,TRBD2,CASSGVAGGQETQYF,TGTGCCAGCAGTGGGGTAGCGGGAGGACAAGAGACCCAGTACTTC
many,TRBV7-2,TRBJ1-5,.,CASSPREDGNQPQHF,TGTGCCAGCAGCCCCCGGGAGGACGGTAATCAGCCCCAGCATTTT
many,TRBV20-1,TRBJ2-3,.,CSARGPRGSSTDTQYF,TGCAGTGCTAGGGGCCCTCGGGGATCTAGCACAGATACGCAGTATTTT
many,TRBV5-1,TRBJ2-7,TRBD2,CASSLETSGARSSYEQYF,TGCGCCAGCAGCTTGGAGACTAGCGGGGCGAGAAGCTCCTACGAGCAGTACTTC
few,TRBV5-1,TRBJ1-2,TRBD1,CASSSTTGTGVYGYTF,TGCGCCAGCAGCTCGACAACCGGGACAGGGGTCTATGGCTACACCTTC
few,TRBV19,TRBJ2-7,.,CASSGSQGYEQYF,TGTGCCAGTAGTGGGAGCCAGGGCTACGAGCAGTACTTC
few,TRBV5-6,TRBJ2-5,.,CASSPDGSQETQYF,TGTGCCAGCAGCCCGGACGGCAGCCAAGAGACCCAGTACTTC